The 7 T cell receptor beta chains presented below share a single source sample, sequenced in a study of regulatory T cells in long-lasting Graves disease. Time point specified: newly diagnosed GD, antithyroid drugs for less than 3 months. Extracted PBMC RNA gave rise to the TCR library. Assembly of TCR beta libraries relied on iRepertoire HTBI primers together with Arm-PCR of CDR3 regions. TCRdb itself ran the multiplex PCR reads through MiXCR, one entry per CDR3 protein. Here the sample spans more than 300,000 distinct CDR3 sequences, about 11% being singletons. These data also formed part of another study, on T cells in Graves' hyperthyroidism and ophthalmopathy.

Material: peripheral blood mononuclear cells (PBMCs), obtained at new diagnosis, from a patient treated with antithyroid drugs. These TCRs come from a woman younger than 35 with Graves disease.

This clonotype was recorded many times. The J gene is TRBJ2-5, the V gene TRBV13; D is unclear. The CDR3 spans 14 residues. Looked up from germline, CDR1 is PRHDT and CDR2 is FYEKMQ (reference sequence). V dropped 5 bases and J dropped 1 base, with 11 bases sitting between them. The CDR3 DNA reads TGTGCCAGCAGCCATACAGAGCTCCAAGAGACCCAGTACTTC. Its protein product is CASSHTELQETQYF.

This clonotype was detected a few times. This chain joins TRBV2 and TRBJ2-4; 15 bases are shared with TRBD2. CDR3 length: 16 amino acids. The trim removed 7 bases at V and 9 bases at J, leaving 10 bases unmatched. The V gene's germline CDR1 is SNHLY and CDR2 FYNNEI. The CDR3 DNA reads TGTGCCAGCACCGGACTAGCGGGGGGGCCCGGTGGCATTCAGTACTTC. This gives the protein CASTGLAGGPGGIQYF.

This clonotype has ten or more counts. The chain has TRBV6-2 or TRBV6-3 and TRBJ2-1, with D possibly matching TRBD2 (6 bases). V was clipped by 5 bases and J by 7 bases, with 12 bases between them. The CDR3 loop spans 13 amino acids. From germline, CDR1 is MNHEY and CDR2 SVGEGT. The CDR3 bases are TGTGCCAGCAGTCATGGCGGGGTGAATGAGCAGTTCTTC. Residues: CASSHGGVNEQFF.

Worth noting for this clonotype: Just one base apart from a much larger clone, this may be a read error. The chain recombines TRBV11-2 with TRBJ1-2, with 9 bases identical to TRBD1. The CDR3 is 13 residues long. Trimming at V came to 6 bases and at J to 4 bases, leaving 3 bases not matched to a gene. Germline V gene sequence: CDR1 SGHAT, CDR2 FQNNGV. The CDR3 is CASSPDRGYGYTF. CDR3 sequence (DNA): TGTGCCAGCAGTCCGGACAGGGGCTATGGCTACACCTTC.

This sequence joins TRBV20-1 and TRBJ1-2; 8 nucleotides line up with TRBD1. V was clipped by 0 bases and J by 5 bases; unmatched bases: 14. The CDR3 sequence is 17 residues long. Germline CDR1 reads DFQATT; CDR2 reads SNEGSKA (reference sequence). The CDR3 DNA sequence: TGCAGTGCTAGAGATTTTATGGCAGGGGGCTTGGGGTATGGCTACACCTTC. It is translated as CSARDFMAGGLGYGYTF.

This clonotype was seen at least ten times. The gene calls are TRBV3-1 and TRBJ1-1; D is unresolved. The CDR3 is made up of 13 amino acids. V dropped 1 base and J dropped 6 bases, with 9 bases sitting between them. CDR1 and CDR2 (germline): LGHDT, YNNKEL (reference sequence). CDR3 DNA sequence: TGTGCCAGCAGCCAAGGGTTCCAGTCTGAAGCTTTCTTT. It specifies CASSQGFQSEAFF.

This clonotype was seen many times. The chain combines TRBV5-8 with TRBJ1-1; 9 bases match TRBD1. This CDR3 spans 14 amino acids. The V segment lost 5 bases and the J segment 0 bases; nucleotides outside the gene matches: 2. Germline CDR1 is SGHTS and CDR2 is YDEGEE. CDR3 in DNA: TGTGCCAGCAGGGGACAGGGATTGAACACTGAAGCTTTCTTT. Amino acids: CASRGQGLNTEAFF.